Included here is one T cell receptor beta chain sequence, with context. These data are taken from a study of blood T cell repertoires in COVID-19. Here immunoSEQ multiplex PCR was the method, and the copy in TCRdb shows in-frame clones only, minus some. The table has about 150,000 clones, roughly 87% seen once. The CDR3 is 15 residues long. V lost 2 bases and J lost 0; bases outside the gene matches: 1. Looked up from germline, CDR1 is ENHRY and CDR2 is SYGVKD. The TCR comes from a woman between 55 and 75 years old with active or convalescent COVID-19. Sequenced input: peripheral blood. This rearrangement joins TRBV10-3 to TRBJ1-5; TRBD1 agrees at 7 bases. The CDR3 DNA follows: TGTGCCATCAGTGAGGCAGGGGGTAGCAATCAGCCCCAGCATTTT. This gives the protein CAISEAGGSNQPQHF.